This T cell receptor (beta chain) was documented in a study of response to subunit inactivated influenza vaccine (dated by TCRdb to the late 2010s). As for the study more broadly: The study used deep quantitative T cell receptor repertoire profiling to track responses to a trivalent subunit inactivated influenza vaccine. Study-level results and caveats: It was suggested by the authors that each seasonal influenza vaccination may recruit only a limited number of new T cells.

The library came from RT-PCR. Instrument used: Illumina HiSeq 2500. Through fastp at Q25 and MiXCR, TCRdb rebuilt clones from the public reads, retaining in-frame beta chains. A single entry per CDR3 protein holds the most common genes and DNA from its merged rows. The sample includes around 790,000 distinct CDR3 sequences, with 21% observed a single time. The top ten constitute roughly 10% of the sample. Points on this clonotype: Its target antigen remains unknown. Base qualities are not at hand, and no much larger clone is one base apart.

The germline V gene (reference sequence) gives CDR1 as GTSNPN and CDR2 as SVGIG. The CDR3 measures 13 amino acids from cysteine to phenylalanine. CDR3 DNA is the only sequence kept; it has 39 bases, read in frame from the first base. The V end loses 8 bases and the J end loses 1 base, and a stretch of 15 bases separates them. Sample: PBMCs from blood, taken 4 to 6 days after vaccination. The receptor chain draws on TRBV30 and TRBJ2-7, with TRBD2 tentatively as D gene (6 bases match). This TCR was recovered from a man aged 50-59 years who received an inactivated influenza vaccine. Donor details come from another sample of the same person, matched by shared clones. The CDR3 loop reads CAGGTGLSYEQYF. In nucleotide form, the sequence is TGTGCCGGAGGTACGGGACTTTCCTACGAGCAGTACTTC.